The T cell receptor (beta chain) under discussion was sequenced for a study of blood T cells in healthy people across ages. Study-level points and caveats: Naive CD4+ cells and diversity were both higher in long-lived donors than in aged donors.

About this clonotype: Antigen unknown.

For the second PCR, which ran for 7 to 11 cycles, a sample-barcoded 5' primer and a J-beta primer mix were used. Each of the cDNA molecules was tagged by a template-switch adaptor with 12 random nucleotides. Individual samples furnished no less than 2.5 million CDR3-containing paired-end reads apiece. In TCRdb, the 5' RACE reads were re-called with MiXCR into one record per CDR3 protein. The sample holds fewer than 900,000 distinct CDR3 sequences; around 48% are singletons and the top ten take around a third. CDR3 size: 15 residues. V was clipped by 2 bases and J by 0 bases, with 12 bases between them. Germline V gene sequence: CDR1 DFQATT, CDR2 SNEGSKA (reference sequence).

The genes are TRBV20-1 and TRBJ2-3; either TRBD1 or TRBD2 may supply D (5 bases each). Sequencing input: blood. The clonotype comes from a woman aged 60-70 years in good health. The CDR3 DNA reads TGCAGTGCTAGATCGGGGACGGAGAGCACAGATACGCAGTATTTT. Residues: CSARSGTESTDTQYF.